The 27 T cell receptor beta chains listed next were all sequenced from one sample in a study of T cells after somatic rescue of genetic block. The protocol was immunoSEQ multiplex PCR, while the TCRdb copy is restricted to in-frame clones and leaves out a portion. This sample carries tens of thousands of clones, around 90% of them seen once, and the ten largest clones take 2.5% to 3.5%. The sample was peripheral blood mononuclear cells (PBMCs). The receptor source for this set is a man aged 40-50 years.

The chain joins TRBV7-6 to TRBJ2-2, with 7 bases aligning to TRBD1. This CDR3 comprises 15 residues. Germline-derived CDR1 and CDR2 are SGHVS and FNYEAQ. After removal of 5 bases from V and 1 base from J, the junction contained 4 bases not matched to a gene. The CDR3 sequence is CASSTRQGNTGELFF. Written as DNA, the CDR3 is TGTGCCAGCAGCACCCGACAGGGGAACACCGGGGAGCTGTTTTTT.

The CDR3 sequence: CASSSQREHTDTQYF. CDR3 nucleotide sequence: TGTGCCAGCAGTAGTCAGCGGGAGCACACAGATACGCAGTATTTT. The rearrangement links TRBV5-4 to TRBJ2-3; 8 bases are a match to TRBD2. From germline, CDR1 is SGHNT and CDR2 YYREEE (reference sequence). The junction had 7 bases not matched to a gene; V was cut back by 5 bases and J by 2 bases. The CDR3 sequence is 15 residues long.

This sequence joins TRBV28 and TRBJ2-3; 8 bases agree with TRBD1. This CDR3 is 15 amino acids long. CDR1 is MDHEN, CDR2 SYDVKM, per germline. Trimming at V came to 4 bases and at J to 0 bases, leaving 3 bases not matched to a gene. As DNA, the CDR3 is TGTGCCAGCAGTTCCCGACAGGGGAGCACAGATACGCAGTATTTT. Its translation is CASSSRQGSTDTQYF.

On this clone: Additional DNA sequences in this sample encode the identical CDR3. The V and J genes are TRBV6-6 and TRBJ2-7; 8 bases align to TRBD1. Germline CDR1 is MNHNY and CDR2 is SVGAGI (reference sequence). The V segment lost 0 bases and the J segment 3 bases; nucleotides outside the gene matches: 1. CDR3 length: 14 amino acids. CDR3 sequence: CASSYSGQGYEQYF. The CDR3 bases are TGTGCCAGCAGTTACTCTGGACAGGGCTACGAGCAGTACTTC.

This clone was detected once. V usage is TRBV10-3 and J usage is TRBJ1-4; 7 bases fit TRBD1. After removal of 6 bases from V and 5 bases from J, the junction contained 6 bases not matched to a gene. The germline CDR1 and CDR2 sequences are ENHRY and SYGVKD. This CDR3 comprises 14 residues. This CDR3 is CAIRGTDQNEKLFF. CDR3 bases: TGTGCCATCAGAGGGACAGATCAAAATGAAAAACTGTTTTTT.

The rearrangement joins TRBV2 to TRBJ2-1, with D maybe TRBD1 (6 bases). Per germline, CDR1 SNHLY and CDR2 FYNNEI. CDR3 size: 15 residues. Trimming shortened V by 2 bases and J by 0 bases, and 8 bases separated the two germline ends. The CDR3 reads CASSEQGSSYNEQFF. The CDR3 nucleotides are TGTGCCAGCAGTGAACAGGGGAGCTCCTACAATGAGCAGTTCTTC.

In DNA, the CDR3 is TGTGCCAGCAGCCCCGGCCGCCATGGCTACACCTTC. Residues: CASSPGRHGYTF. The gene calls are TRBV7-2 and TRBJ1-2, with no clear D. V was shortened by 5 bases and J by 6 bases, with 10 bases between the two germline ends. Germline lookup yields CDR1 SGHTA and CDR2 FQGNSA. This CDR3 region has 12 residues.

The chain joins TRBV30 to TRBJ2-3, with D possibly matching TRBD1 (6 bases). The V end was cut by 4 bases, the J end by 3 bases, with 11 bases between. Germline CDR1 reads GTSNPN; CDR2 reads SVGIG (reference sequence). The CDR3 sequence is 13 residues long. For the CDR3, the DNA is TGTGCCTGGACTAAGGGGGAAACAGATACGCAGTATTTT. Its translation: CAWTKGETDTQYF.

The chain links TRBV29-1 to TRBJ2-7, with a tentative D call TRBD1 (6 bases). CDR1 is SQVTM, CDR2 ANQGSEA, per germline. Trimming removed 6 bases at V and 2 bases at J, with 14 bases between. The CDR3 has 13 residues. CDR3 loop: CSVWDTTTYEQYF. The CDR3 region has the DNA TGCAGCGTCTGGGACACGACAACCTACGAGCAGTACTTC.

The genes are TRBV6-5 and TRBJ1-2; maybe TRBD1 (6 bases). The CDR3 loop spans 15 amino acids. CDR1 MNHEY and CDR2 SVGAGI come from the germline V gene. V was trimmed by 6 bases and J by 1 base, leaving 15 bases between them. Written as DNA, the CDR3 is TGTGCCAGCAGGCCAGGGGACACCCTTAACTATGGCTACACCTTC. It codes for CASRPGDTLNYGYTF.

The rearrangement joins TRBV5-1 to TRBJ2-2; possibly TRBD2 for D (6 bases). The CDR3 totals 14 residues. Germline values: CDR1 SGHRS, CDR2 YFSETQ. The V gene lost 4 bases and the J gene lost 8 bases, with 15 bases spanning the gap. The CDR3 loop is CASSPGTPGGELFF. The DNA for the CDR3 is TGCGCCAGCAGCCCCGGGACTCCTGGGGGGGAGCTGTTTTTT.

V is TRBV18 and J is TRBJ2-2; D is perhaps TRBD2 (6 bases). The CDR3 is made up of 16 amino acids. Germline V gene lookup returns CDR1 KGHSH and CDR2 LQKENI. V lost 4 bases, J lost 2 bases, and 14 bases lay in between. CDR3 nucleotide sequence: TGTGCCAGCTCACGATTAACGGGAGATAACACCGGGGAGCTGTTTTTT. Its translation is CASSRLTGDNTGELFF. The entire variable domain, with the rest obtained from reference TRBV18 and TRBJ2-2, is as follows: NAGVMQNPRHLVRRRGQEARLRCSPMKGHSHVYWYRQLPEEGLKFMVYLQKENIIDESGMPKERFSAEFPKEGPSILRIQQVVRGDSAAYFCASSRLTGDNTGELFFGEGSRLTVL.

The V gene is TRBV2, the J gene TRBJ1-2, with 8 bases matching TRBD1. CDR3 size: 13 residues. V gave up 5 bases and J gave up 6 bases; unmatched junction bases: 5. Germline assignment: CDR1 SNHLY and CDR2 FYNNEI. The CDR3 coding sequence is TGTGCCAGCAGTACGGACAGGGCCGATGGCTACACCTTC. Its translation: CASSTDRADGYTF. The full variable domain, completed using reference TRBV2 and TRBJ1-2, is EPEVTQTPSHQVTQMGQEVILRCVPISNHLYFYWYRQILGQKVEFLVSFYNNEISEKSEIFDDQFSVERPDGSNFTLKIRSTKLEDSAMYFCASSTDRADGYTFGSGTRLTVV.

The sample holds one count of this clone. This chain joins TRBV28 and TRBJ1-4; D is uncertain. Per the germline V gene, CDR1 is MDHEN and CDR2 is SYDVKM. The germline V and J ends were trimmed by 6 bases and 1 base, with 12 bases remaining between them. The CDR3 length is 15 residues. The CDR3 DNA is TGTGCCAGCAGGCGGACGGGCGGAACTAATGAAAAACTGTTTTTT. This sequence encodes CASRRTGGTNEKLFF.

The chain carries TRBV7-8 and TRBJ2-5, with D unresolved. CDR1 and CDR2 (germline): SGHVS, FQNEAQ. V was pared by 4 bases and J by 5 bases, with 11 bases between. CDR3 length: 13 residues. The CDR3 loop is CASSSFLGETQYF. For the CDR3, the DNA is TGTGCCAGCAGCTCTTTCCTGGGGGAGACCCAGTACTTC.

The V and J genes are TRBV7-8 and TRBJ2-1, with 8 bases identical to TRBD2. CDR3 length: 16 amino acids. The V gene end was trimmed by 0 bases and the J gene end by 5 bases; junction bases not matched to a gene: 6. The germline V gene encodes CDR1 SGHVS and CDR2 FQNEAQ. CDR3 loop: CASSLAPGTRDNEQFF. CDR3 DNA sequence: TGTGCCAGCAGCTTAGCACCTGGGACTAGGGACAATGAGCAGTTCTTC.

The rearrangement joins TRBV20-1 to TRBJ2-7; D might be TRBD1 (5 bases). Trimming cost V 5 bases and J 3 bases, with 8 bases left between them. Germline V gene sequence: CDR1 DFQATT, CDR2 SNEGSKA (reference sequence). The length of the CDR3 is 11 residues. The CDR3 DNA reads TGCAGTGCTGTCGACAGCTACGAGCAGTACTTC. Protein product: CSAVDSYEQYF.

The chain links TRBV19 to TRBJ2-3; weak D call: TRBD2 (6 bases). Trimming removed 4 bases from V and 1 base from J, with 9 bases in between. From germline, CDR1 is LNHDA and CDR2 SQIVND (reference sequence). The CDR3 covers 14 residues. The chain's CDR3 is CASSRASGTDTQYF. The CDR3 DNA sequence: TGTGCCAGTAGTAGGGCTAGCGGCACAGATACGCAGTATTTT. Together with reference TRBV19 and TRBJ2-3, the CDR3 gives the full variable domain: DGGITQSPKYLFRKEGQNVTLSCEQNLNHDAMYWYRQDPGQGLRLIYYSQIVNDFQKGDIAEGYSVSREKKESFPLTVTSAQKNPTAFYLCASSRASGTDTQYFGPGTRLTVL.

This chain connects TRBV5-1 to TRBJ2-3; either TRBD1 or TRBD2 may supply D (5 bases each). The length of the CDR3 is 17 residues. V gave up 4 bases and J gave up 3 bases, with 21 bases separating them. Germline V gene sequence: CDR1 SGHRS, CDR2 YFSETQ. The CDR3 here is CASSHGGRQGKTDTQYF. CDR3 sequence (DNA): TGCGCCAGCAGCCACGGCGGGCGGCAGGGAAAAACAGATACGCAGTATTTT.

This chain uses TRBV6-5 with TRBJ2-1, with 13 bases that match TRBD2. The V gene's germline CDR1 is MNHEY and CDR2 SVGAGI. Unmatched junction bases numbered 12, after V lost 5 bases and J lost 14 bases. The CDR3 spans 15 residues. CDR3 sequence: CASSRGLAGDPRKFF. DNA for the CDR3: TGTGCCAGCAGTCGAGGACTAGCGGGGGACCCGAGGAAGTTCTTC.

Concerning this clone: The junction departs from the called germline gene at one end, perhaps through a read error. The V call is TRBV7-7, the J call TRBJ1-1, with D tentatively TRBD1 (6 bases). The CDR3 is 21 amino acids. Germline CDR1 and CDR2: SSHAT and FNYEAQ (reference sequence). CDR3 DNA: TGTGCTAGCAGCTCACAGACATCCCGGGGGGGGGCCTATAAGGTGGACACTGAAGCTTTCTTT. Encoded protein: CASSSQTSRGGAYKVDTEAFF.

This sequence joins TRBV19 and TRBJ1-2, with D possibly matching TRBD1 (5 bases). The length of the CDR3 is 14 residues. CDR1 and CDR2 (germline): LNHDA, SQIVND (reference sequence). V lost 1 base to trimming and J lost 10 bases, with 16 bases between them. This chain's CDR3 is CASSIASWDFDYTF. For the CDR3, the DNA is TGTGCCAGTAGTATAGCCTCTTGGGACTTCGACTACACCTTC.

The chain is built from TRBV19 and TRBJ1-2, with D tentatively TRBD1 (6 bases). The V and J ends lost 7 bases and 8 bases respectively, with 17 bases between them. The CDR3 consists of 13 residues. The germline V gene encodes CDR1 LNHDA and CDR2 SQIVND (reference sequence). The CDR3 sequence is CASTPSEGGGYTF. CDR3 sequence (DNA): TGTGCCAGTACTCCCTCTGAGGGGGGCGGCTACACCTTC.

The chain links TRBV2 to TRBJ2-1; 7 nucleotides align to TRBD1. Germline values: CDR1 SNHLY, CDR2 FYNNEI. This CDR3 contains 15 residues. J gave up 8 bases and V 2 bases, and 9 bases lay outside the gene matches. This CDR3 is CASSENRGSAYEQFF. Written as DNA, the CDR3 is TGTGCCAGCAGTGAAAACAGGGGCAGTGCCTATGAGCAGTTCTTC. Together with reference TRBV2 and TRBJ2-1, the CDR3 gives the full variable domain: EPEVTQTPSHQVTQMGQEVILRCVPISNHLYFYWYRQILGQKVEFLVSFYNNEISEKSEIFDDQFSVERPDGSNFTLKIRSTKLEDSAMYFCASSENRGSAYEQFFGPGTRLTVL.

This chain joins TRBV5-6 and TRBJ2-7; D call uncertain. Germline loops: CDR1 SGHDT, CDR2 YYEEEE. CDR3 size: 17 residues. V was trimmed by 4 bases and J by 1 base, leaving 21 bases between them. This CDR3 is CASSHRVGMERSYEQYF. CDR3 DNA: TGTGCCAGCAGCCATCGGGTGGGGATGGAGAGGTCCTACGAGCAGTACTTC.

The chain employs TRBV4-1 and TRBJ2-1; D might be TRBD2 (7 bases). The CDR3 is 15 residues long. The V and J ends lost 4 bases and 7 bases respectively, with 17 bases between them. Germline V CDR1 and CDR2: MGHRA, YSYEKL. Here the CDR3 reads CASSPGGGVVNEQFF. The CDR3 DNA reads as TGCGCCAGCAGCCCGGGGGGCGGGGTGGTAAATGAGCAGTTCTTC.

The rearrangement joins TRBV5-1 to TRBJ2-1; unclear D gene. V lost 0 bases, J lost 10 bases, and 11 bases lay in between. CDR1 is SGHRS and CDR2 is YFSETQ in the germline V gene. The CDR3 is made up of 13 amino acids. The CDR3 DNA sequence: TGCGCCAGCAGCTTGGCCGGGTTGGTGGAGCAGTTCTTC. This translates into CASSLAGLVEQFF.